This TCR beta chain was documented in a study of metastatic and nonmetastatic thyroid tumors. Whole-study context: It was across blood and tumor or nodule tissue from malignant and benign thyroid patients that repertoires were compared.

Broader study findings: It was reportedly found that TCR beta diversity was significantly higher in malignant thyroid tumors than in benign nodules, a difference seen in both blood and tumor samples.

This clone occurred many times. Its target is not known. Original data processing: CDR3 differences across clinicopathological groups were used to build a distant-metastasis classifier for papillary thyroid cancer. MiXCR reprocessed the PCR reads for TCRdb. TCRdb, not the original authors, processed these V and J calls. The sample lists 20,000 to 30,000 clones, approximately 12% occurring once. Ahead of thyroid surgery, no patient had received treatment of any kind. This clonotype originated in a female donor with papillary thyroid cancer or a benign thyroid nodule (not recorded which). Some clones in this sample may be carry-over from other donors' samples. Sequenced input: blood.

CDR3 sequence reads: CASRKEFMSSSYEQYF. As DNA, the CDR3 is TGTGCCAGTAGGAAAGAGTTCATGTCTTCCTCCTACGAGCAGTACTTC. J is TRBJ2-7 and V is TRBV19; D gene uncertain. The CDR3 is 16 amino acids. V dropped 6 bases and J dropped 0 bases, with 18 bases sitting between them. Germline V gene data show CDR1 as LNHDA and CDR2 as SQIVND (reference sequence).